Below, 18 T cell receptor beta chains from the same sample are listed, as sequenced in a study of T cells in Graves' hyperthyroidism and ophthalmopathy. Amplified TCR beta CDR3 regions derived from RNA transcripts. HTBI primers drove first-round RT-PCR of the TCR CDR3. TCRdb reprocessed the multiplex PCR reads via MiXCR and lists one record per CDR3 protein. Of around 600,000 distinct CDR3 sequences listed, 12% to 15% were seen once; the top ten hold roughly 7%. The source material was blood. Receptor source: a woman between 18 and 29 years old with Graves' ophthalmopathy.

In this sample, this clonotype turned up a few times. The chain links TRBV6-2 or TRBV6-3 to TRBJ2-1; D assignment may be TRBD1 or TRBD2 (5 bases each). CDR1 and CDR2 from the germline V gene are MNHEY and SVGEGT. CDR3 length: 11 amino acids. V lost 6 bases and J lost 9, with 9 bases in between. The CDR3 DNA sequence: TGTGCCAGCAGGCTGGGGGTTGAGCAGTTCTTC. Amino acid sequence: CASRLGVEQFF.

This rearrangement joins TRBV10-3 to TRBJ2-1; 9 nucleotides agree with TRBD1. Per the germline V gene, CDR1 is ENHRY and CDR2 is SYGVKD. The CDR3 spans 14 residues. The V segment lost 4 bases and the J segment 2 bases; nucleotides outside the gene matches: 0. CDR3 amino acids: CAISGTGAYNEQFF. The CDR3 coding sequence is TGTGCCATCAGTGGGACAGGGGCCTACAATGAGCAGTTCTTC.

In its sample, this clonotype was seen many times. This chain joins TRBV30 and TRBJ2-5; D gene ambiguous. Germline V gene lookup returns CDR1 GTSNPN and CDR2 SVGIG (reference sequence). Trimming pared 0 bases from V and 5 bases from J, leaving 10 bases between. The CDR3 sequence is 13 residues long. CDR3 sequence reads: CAWSVPHYETQYF. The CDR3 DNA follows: TGTGCCTGGAGTGTACCGCATTACGAGACCCAGTACTTC. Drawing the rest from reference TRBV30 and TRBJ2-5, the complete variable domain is SQTIHQWPATLVQPVGSPLSLECTVEGTSNPNLYWYRQAAGRGLQLLFYSVGIGQISSEVPQNLSASRPQDRQFILSSKKLLLSDSGFYLCAWSVPHYETQYFGPGTRLLVL.

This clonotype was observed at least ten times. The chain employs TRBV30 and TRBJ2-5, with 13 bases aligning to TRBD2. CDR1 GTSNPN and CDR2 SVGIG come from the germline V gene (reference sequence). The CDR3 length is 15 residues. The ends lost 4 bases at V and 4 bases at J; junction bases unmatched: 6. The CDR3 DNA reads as TGTGCCTGGAATTCCGGACTAGCGGGAGTAGAGACCCAGTACTTC. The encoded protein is CAWNSGLAGVETQYF.

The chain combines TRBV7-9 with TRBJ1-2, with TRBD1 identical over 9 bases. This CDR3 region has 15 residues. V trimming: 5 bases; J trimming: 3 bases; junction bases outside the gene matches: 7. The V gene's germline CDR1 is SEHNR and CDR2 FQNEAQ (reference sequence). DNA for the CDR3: TGTGCCAGCAGCCCGGGGACAGGGTCTCACTATGGCTACACCTTC. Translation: CASSPGTGSHYGYTF. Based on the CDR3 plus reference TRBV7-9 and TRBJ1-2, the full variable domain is DTGVSQNPRHKITKRGQNVTFRCDPISEHNRLYWYRQTLGQGPEFLTYFQNEAQLEKSRLLSDRFSAERPKGSFSTLEIQRTEQGDSAMYLCASSPGTGSHYGYTFGSGTRLTVV.

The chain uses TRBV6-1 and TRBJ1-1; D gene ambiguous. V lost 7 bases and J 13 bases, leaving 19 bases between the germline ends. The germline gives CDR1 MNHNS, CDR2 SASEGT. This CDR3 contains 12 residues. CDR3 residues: CASTQLGGAGFF. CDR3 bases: TGTGCCAGCACTCAACTGGGAGGCGCCGGTTTCTTT.

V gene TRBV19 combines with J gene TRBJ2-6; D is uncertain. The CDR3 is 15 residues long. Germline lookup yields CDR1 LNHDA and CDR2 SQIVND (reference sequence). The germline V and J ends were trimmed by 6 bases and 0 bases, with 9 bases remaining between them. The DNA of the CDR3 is TGTGCCAGTAGACCTCAATACTCTGGGGCCAACGTCCTGACTTTC. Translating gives CASRPQYSGANVLTF.

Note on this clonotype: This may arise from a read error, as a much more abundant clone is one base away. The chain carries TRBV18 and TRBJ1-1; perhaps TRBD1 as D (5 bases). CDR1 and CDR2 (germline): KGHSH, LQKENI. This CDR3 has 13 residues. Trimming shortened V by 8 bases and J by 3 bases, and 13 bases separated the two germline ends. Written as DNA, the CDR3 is TGTGCCAGCCTGACAGATATGGACACTGAAGCTTTCTTT. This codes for CASLTDMDTEAFF.

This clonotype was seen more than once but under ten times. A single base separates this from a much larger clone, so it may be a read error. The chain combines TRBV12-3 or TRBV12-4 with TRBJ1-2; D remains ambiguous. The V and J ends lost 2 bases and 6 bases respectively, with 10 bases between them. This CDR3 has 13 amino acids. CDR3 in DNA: TGTGCCAGCAGTTTAAGTCTGAGTCATGGCTACACCTTC. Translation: CASSLSLSHGYTF.

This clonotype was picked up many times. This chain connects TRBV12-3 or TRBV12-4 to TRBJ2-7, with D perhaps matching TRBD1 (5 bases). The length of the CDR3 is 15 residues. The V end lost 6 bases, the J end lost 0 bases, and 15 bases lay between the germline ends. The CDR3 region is CASSQRGTGSYEQYF. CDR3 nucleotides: TGTGCCAGCAGCCAAAGGGGAACAGGCTCCTACGAGCAGTACTTC.

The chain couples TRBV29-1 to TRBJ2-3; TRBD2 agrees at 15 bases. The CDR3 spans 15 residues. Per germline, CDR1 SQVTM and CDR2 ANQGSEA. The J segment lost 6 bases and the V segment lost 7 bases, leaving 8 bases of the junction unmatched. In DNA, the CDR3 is TGCAGCGCCGAGGGACTAGCGGGAGGTCTGGATACGCAGTATTTT. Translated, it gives CSAEGLAGGLDTQYF.

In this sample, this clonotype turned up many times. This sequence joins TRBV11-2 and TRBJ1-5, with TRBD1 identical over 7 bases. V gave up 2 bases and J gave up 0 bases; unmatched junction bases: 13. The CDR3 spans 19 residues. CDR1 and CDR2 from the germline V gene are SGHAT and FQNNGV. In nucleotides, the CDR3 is TGTGCCAGCAGCTTAAGTTGGACAGGCGCCTCTCGTAGCAATCAGCCCCAGCATTTT. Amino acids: CASSLSWTGASRSNQPQHF.

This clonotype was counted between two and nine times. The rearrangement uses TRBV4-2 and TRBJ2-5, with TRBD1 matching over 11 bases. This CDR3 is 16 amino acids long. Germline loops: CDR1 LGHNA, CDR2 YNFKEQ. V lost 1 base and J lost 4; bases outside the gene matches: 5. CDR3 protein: CASSQGDRGGPETQYF. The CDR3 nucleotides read TGTGCCAGCAGCCAAGGGGACAGGGGGGGTCCAGAGACCCAGTACTTC.

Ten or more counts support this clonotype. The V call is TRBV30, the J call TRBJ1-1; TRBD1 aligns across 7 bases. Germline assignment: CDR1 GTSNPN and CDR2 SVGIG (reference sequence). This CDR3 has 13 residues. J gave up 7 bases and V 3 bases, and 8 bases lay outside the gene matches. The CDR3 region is CAWSIRDSDEAFF. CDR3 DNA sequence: TGTGCCTGGAGCATAAGGGACAGCGATGAAGCTTTCTTT.

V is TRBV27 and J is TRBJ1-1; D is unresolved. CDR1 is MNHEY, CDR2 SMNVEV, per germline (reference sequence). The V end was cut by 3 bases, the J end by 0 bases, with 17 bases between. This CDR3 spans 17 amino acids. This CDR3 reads CASSLYPTVFMNTEAFF. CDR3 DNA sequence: TGTGCCAGCAGTTTGTACCCCACAGTGTTTATGAACACTGAAGCTTTCTTT.

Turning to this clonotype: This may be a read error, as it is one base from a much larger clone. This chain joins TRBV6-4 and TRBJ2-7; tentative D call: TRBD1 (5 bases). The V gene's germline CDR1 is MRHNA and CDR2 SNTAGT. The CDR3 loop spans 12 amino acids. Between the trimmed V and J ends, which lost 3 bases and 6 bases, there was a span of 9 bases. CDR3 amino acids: CASSEAGFEQYF. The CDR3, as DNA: TGTGCCAGCAGTGAAGCAGGGTTCGAGCAGTACTTC.

This CDR3 reads CASSPPQGAYPEAFF. In nucleotides, the CDR3 is TGTGCCAGCTCACCACCCCAGGGGGCGTACCCTGAAGCTTTCTTT. The chain combines TRBV18 with TRBJ1-1, with 8 bases that match TRBD1. This CDR3 region has 15 residues. CDR1 is KGHSH and CDR2 is LQKENI in the germline V gene. The V and J ends lost 0 bases and 6 bases, in that order; junction bases with no gene match: 6.

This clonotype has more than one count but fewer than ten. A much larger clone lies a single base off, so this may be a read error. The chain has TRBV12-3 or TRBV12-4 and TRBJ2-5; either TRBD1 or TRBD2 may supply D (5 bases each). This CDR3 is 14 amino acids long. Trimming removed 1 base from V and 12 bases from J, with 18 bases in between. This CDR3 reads CASSLVEAGGEEYF. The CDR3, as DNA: TGTGCCAGCAGTTTAGTTGAGGCTGGGGGAGAAGAGTACTTC.